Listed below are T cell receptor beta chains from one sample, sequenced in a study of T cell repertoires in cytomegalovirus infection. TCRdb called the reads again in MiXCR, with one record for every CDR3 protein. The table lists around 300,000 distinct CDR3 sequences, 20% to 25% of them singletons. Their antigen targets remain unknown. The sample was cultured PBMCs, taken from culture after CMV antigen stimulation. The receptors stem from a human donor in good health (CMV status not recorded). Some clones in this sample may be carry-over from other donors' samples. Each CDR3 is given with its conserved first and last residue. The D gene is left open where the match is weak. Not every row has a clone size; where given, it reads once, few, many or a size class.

CDR3 protein: CASSQEVSGRAADTQYF; CDR3 DNA: TGCGCCAGCAGCCAAGAGGTTAGCGGGAGAGCGGCAGATACGCAGTATTTT; clone size: NA; D gene: TRBD2; J gene: TRBJ2-3; V gene: TRBV4-1
CDR3 protein: CASSDIHTGELFF; CDR3 DNA: TGTGCCAGCAGTGATATTCACACCGGGGAGCTGTTTTTT; clone size: many; D gene: NA; J gene: TRBJ2-2; V gene: TRBV6-2/TRBV6-3
CDR3 protein: CSARPGARYTQYF; CDR3 DNA: TGCAGTGCCAGGCCGGGAGCGCGTTATACGCAGTATTTT; clone size: NA; D gene: NA; J gene: TRBJ2-3; V gene: TRBV20-1
CDR3 protein: CASSLLPPGGTQETQYF; CDR3 DNA: TGTGCCAGCTCACTACTACCCCCAGGGGGAACCCAAGAGACCCAGTACTTC; clone size: NA; D gene: TRBD1; J gene: TRBJ2-5; V gene: TRBV18
CDR3 protein: CATTLSGSNEQFF; CDR3 DNA: TGTGCCACCACTCTCAGCGGGAGTAATGAGCAGTTCTTC; clone size: many; D gene: TRBD2; J gene: TRBJ2-1; V gene: TRBV6-2/TRBV6-3
CDR3 protein: CASGTGGKSNTEAFF; CDR3 DNA: TGTGCCAGCGGGACAGGGGGAAAATCGAACACTGAAGCTTTCTTT; clone size: many; D gene: TRBD1; J gene: TRBJ1-1; V gene: TRBV7-2
CDR3 protein: CASSLDDLGASGVEYEQYF; CDR3 DNA: TGTGCCAGCAGCTTAGATGACTTAGGTGCTAGCGGGGTCGAATACGAGCAGTACTTC; clone size: few; D gene: TRBD2; J gene: TRBJ2-7; V gene: TRBV11-2
CDR3 protein: CASSLVPAGVITDTQYF; CDR3 DNA: TGCGCCAGCAGCTTGGTTCCAGCGGGAGTGATCACAGATACGCAGTATTTT; clone size: few; D gene: TRBD2; J gene: TRBJ2-3; V gene: TRBV5-1
CDR3 protein: CASSQSDLYNEQFF; CDR3 DNA: TGCGCCAGCAGCCAATCAGACTTATACAATGAGCAGTTCTTC; clone size: many; D gene: NA; J gene: TRBJ2-1; V gene: TRBV4-1
CDR3 protein: CASSPWGGTDTEAFF; CDR3 DNA: TGTGCCAGCAGCCCCTGGGGGGGTACGGACACTGAAGCTTTCTTT; clone size: few; D gene: NA; J gene: TRBJ1-1; V gene: TRBV7-9
CDR3 protein: CASSPGVAGSIGELFF; CDR3 DNA: TGCGCCAGCAGTCCAGGGGTGGCAGGGAGTATCGGGGAGCTGTTTTTT; clone size: few; D gene: NA; J gene: TRBJ2-2; V gene: TRBV10-2
CDR3 protein: CSASLGLAGYSYEQYF; CDR3 DNA: TGCAGTGCTAGCCTCGGACTAGCGGGATATTCCTACGAGCAGTACTTC; clone size: few; D gene: TRBD2; J gene: TRBJ2-7; V gene: TRBV20-1
CDR3 protein: CASSRRGSGGTDTQYF; CDR3 DNA: TGTGCCAGCAGCAGAAGGGGGTCAGGAGGCACAGATACGCAGTATTTT; clone size: NA; D gene: NA; J gene: TRBJ2-3; V gene: TRBV7-6
CDR3 protein: CASTPGLAVRGTDTQYF; CDR3 DNA: TGTGCCAGCACGCCGGGACTAGCGGTTCGGGGCACAGATACGCAGTATTTT; clone size: many; D gene: TRBD2; J gene: TRBJ2-3; V gene: TRBV12-3/TRBV12-4
CDR3 protein: CAISPTGGTEAFF; CDR3 DNA: TGTGCCATCAGTCCTACAGGGGGGACTGAAGCTTTCTTT; clone size: NA; D gene: TRBD1; J gene: TRBJ1-1; V gene: TRBV10-3
CDR3 protein: CASSLRQGAGTGELFF; CDR3 DNA: TGCGCCAGCAGCCTCCGACAGGGGGCTGGGACCGGGGAGCTGTTTTTT; clone size: many; D gene: TRBD1; J gene: TRBJ2-2; V gene: TRBV4-1
CDR3 protein: CSVHGGGTDTQYF; CDR3 DNA: TGCAGCGTCCACGGAGGGGGCACAGATACGCAGTATTTT; clone size: few; D gene: NA; J gene: TRBJ2-3; V gene: TRBV29-1
CDR3 protein: CASSHPIRNSRNYGYTF; CDR3 DNA: TGTGCCAGCAGTCACCCGATCAGAAACTCAAGGAACTATGGCTACACCTTC; clone size: many; D gene: NA; J gene: TRBJ1-2; V gene: TRBV12-3/TRBV12-4
CDR3 protein: CASRDSVYSNQPQHF; CDR3 DNA: TGTGCCAGCCGCGACAGTGTTTATAGCAATCAGCCCCAGCATTTT; clone size: many; D gene: NA; J gene: TRBJ1-5; V gene: TRBV7-2
CDR3 protein: CASSYVQGSSYEQYF; CDR3 DNA: TGTGCCAGCAGTTATGTACAGGGATCCTCCTACGAGCAGTACTTC; clone size: NA; D gene: NA; J gene: TRBJ2-7; V gene: TRBV6-5
CDR3 protein: CSARDQGPGYGYTF; CDR3 DNA: TGCAGTGCTAGAGATCAGGGGCCCGGCTATGGCTACACCTTC; clone size: NA; D gene: NA; J gene: TRBJ1-2; V gene: TRBV20-1
CDR3 protein: CASSLLEDPEQFF; CDR3 DNA: TGTGCCAGCAGTTTACTTGAAGACCCTGAGCAGTTCTTC; clone size: NA; D gene: NA; J gene: TRBJ2-1; V gene: TRBV27
CDR3 protein: CASSLVTGAGNTIYF; CDR3 DNA: TGTGCCAGCAGCTTAGTGACAGGAGCTGGAAACACCATATATTTT; clone size: many; D gene: NA; J gene: TRBJ1-3; V gene: TRBV7-2
CDR3 protein: CASSLGFGYTF; CDR3 DNA: TGTGCCAGCAGCTTAGGGTTTGGCTACACCTTC; clone size: many; D gene: NA; J gene: TRBJ1-2; V gene: TRBV7-2
CDR3 protein: CASSLLRGSPYEQYF; CDR3 DNA: TGTGCCAGCAGTTTATTGCGGGGCTCTCCCTACGAGCAGTACTTC; clone size: many; D gene: NA; J gene: TRBJ2-7; V gene: TRBV27
CDR3 protein: CASSEVSTGGQPQHF; CDR3 DNA: TGTGCCAGCAGTGAAGTGTCTACAGGTGGCCAGCCCCAGCATTTT; clone size: few; D gene: NA; J gene: TRBJ1-5; V gene: TRBV6-1
CDR3 protein: CAWNRGRETQYF; CDR3 DNA: TGTGCCTGGAACAGGGGACGGGAGACCCAGTACTTC; clone size: NA; D gene: TRBD1; J gene: TRBJ2-5; V gene: TRBV30
CDR3 protein: CASTYGTGGREQFF; CDR3 DNA: TGTGCCAGCACCTACGGGACAGGGGGCCGGGAGCAGTTCTTC; clone size: NA; D gene: TRBD1; J gene: TRBJ2-1; V gene: TRBV6-6
CDR3 protein: CASSVDTGNTIYF; CDR3 DNA: TGTGCCAGCAGCGTAGATACGGGAAACACCATATATTTT; clone size: NA; D gene: NA; J gene: TRBJ1-3; V gene: TRBV9
CDR3 protein: CASTLGGYNSPLHF; CDR3 DNA: TGTGCCAGCACCCTGGGGGGGTATAATTCACCCCTCCACTTT; clone size: NA; D gene: NA; J gene: TRBJ1-6; V gene: TRBV7-2
CDR3 protein: CASSFSSLAFTGELFF; CDR3 DNA: TGTGCCAGCAGCTTCAGCTCACTAGCTTTCACCGGGGAGCTGTTTTTT; clone size: many; D gene: NA; J gene: TRBJ2-2; V gene: TRBV7-8
CDR3 protein: CASSFHPNEQFF; CDR3 DNA: TGTGCCAGCAGTTTCCATCCGAATGAGCAGTTCTTC; clone size: NA; D gene: NA; J gene: TRBJ2-1; V gene: TRBV6-2/TRBV6-3
CDR3 protein: CASSSMVAGDHNEQFF; CDR3 DNA: TGTGCCAGCAGTTCCATGGTTGCGGGAGACCACAATGAGCAGTTCTTC; clone size: many; D gene: TRBD2; J gene: TRBJ2-1; V gene: TRBV12-3/TRBV12-4
CDR3 protein: CAISERDSRRNTGELFF; CDR3 DNA: TGTGCCATCAGTGAGCGGGACAGCCGGAGGAACACCGGGGAGCTGTTTTTT; clone size: many; D gene: TRBD1; J gene: TRBJ2-2; V gene: TRBV10-3
CDR3 protein: CASSPLEGRGYTF; CDR3 DNA: TGTGCCAGCTCACCACTCGAGGGACGCGGCTACACCTTC; clone size: NA; D gene: NA; J gene: TRBJ1-2; V gene: TRBV18
CDR3 protein: CASMMNSYYEQYF; CDR3 DNA: TGTGCCAGCATGATGAATAGTTACTACGAGCAGTACTTC; clone size: few; D gene: NA; J gene: TRBJ2-7; V gene: TRBV6-2/TRBV6-3
CDR3 protein: CASSIARDRVIGANVLTF; CDR3 DNA: TGTGCCAGTAGTATAGCCCGGGACAGGGTTATTGGGGCCAACGTCCTGACTTTC; clone size: few; D gene: TRBD1; J gene: TRBJ2-6; V gene: TRBV19
CDR3 protein: CASTEQGLDQETQYF; CDR3 DNA: TGTGCCAGCACTGAACAGGGGTTGGATCAAGAGACCCAGTACTTC; clone size: few; D gene: TRBD1; J gene: TRBJ2-5; V gene: TRBV6-2/TRBV6-3
CDR3 protein: CASSFGDRNYGYTF; CDR3 DNA: TGTGCCAGCAGTTTCGGCGACAGGAACTATGGCTACACCTTC; clone size: NA; D gene: NA; J gene: TRBJ1-2; V gene: TRBV12-3/TRBV12-4